Here is one T cell receptor (beta chain) with its context. The data are from a study of blood T cell repertoires in COVID-19. Study details: T cells, B-cell-depleted T cells, or PBMCs provided the cDNA or gDNA that served as material.

Under the authors' procedure: Reference gene primer amplification gave nucleated cell count estimates. This table comes from immunoSEQ multiplex PCR, and its TCRdb copy is limited to in-frame clones, with some not included. The DNA was the basis for D and trimming; V, J and clone size are from that table. The sample has over 200,000 clones; more than 85% are singletons. Patients at the Seattle site were enrolled during active infection and followed longitudinally. The CDR3 has 15 residues. Looked up from germline, CDR1 is SGDLS and CDR2 is YYNGEE. The V and J ends lost 1 base and 4 bases, in that order; junction bases with no gene match: 8.

The chain is built from TRBV9 and TRBJ2-7; 7 positions agree with TRBD2. The receptor's source is a person aged 18-35 years with COVID-19, enrolled during active disease. The sequenced sample consisted of peripheral blood. CDR3 amino acids: CASSVTAGEMYEQYF. For the CDR3, the DNA is TGTGCCAGCAGCGTAACTGCGGGAGAAATGTACGAGCAGTACTTC. The full variable domain, completed using reference TRBV9 and TRBJ2-7, is DSGVTQTPKHLITATGQRVTLRCSPRSGDLSVYWYQQSLDQGLQFLIQYYNGEERAKGNILERFSAQQFPDLHSELNLSSLELGDSALYFCASSVTAGEMYEQYFGPGTRLTVT.